The sample holds a few counts of the clone carrying this T cell receptor beta chain. V dropped 8 bases and J dropped 6 bases, with 17 bases sitting between them. The CDR3 is 13 amino acids. The data stem from a study of T cells after yellow fever vaccination. Via MiXCR, TCRdb re-called the 5' RACE reads, giving one row per CDR3 protein. The data contain 610,000 or so distinct CDR3 sequences, 10% to 15% of them seen just once; the ten biggest clones take up more than 13%. This receptor was obtained from a man aged 30 to 45 who received the YFV17D yellow fever vaccine. Sequencing used PBMCs, obtained on the day of the yellow fever booster vaccination. The chain joins TRBV12-3 or TRBV12-4 to TRBJ2-7; D is possibly TRBD1 or TRBD2 (6 bases each). In DNA, the CDR3 is TGTGCCAGCCTCCAGGTAGGGGGAGGCGAGCAGTACTTC. Its protein product is CASLQVGGGEQYF.